This entry features one TCR beta chain sequence. Random hexamers served to reverse transcribe roughly 0.5 to 1 ug RNA. The TCR beta CDR3 was amplified by immunoSEQ multiplex PCR across 54 Vbeta, 13 Jbeta. TCRdb called the immunoSEQ multiplex PCR reads again in MiXCR, with one record for every CDR3 protein. The top ten clones hold approximately 0.2% of a sample with about 300,000 distinct CDR3 sequences, roughly 85% of them seen once. The data originate from a study of CD8 T cells in Susac syndrome. CD8+ and CD4+ T cells circulating in blood were sequenced for TCR beta. Relapsing-remitting disease, either stable or active, was present in the multiple sclerosis controls, who were treatment-naive patients. TEMRA cells were FACS-enriched, unlike CD8+ and CD4+ T cells, which were negatively isolated. V was clipped by 6 bases and J by 8 bases, with 19 bases between them. From germline, CDR1 is DFQATT and CDR2 SNEGSKA (reference sequence). The CDR3 runs to 13 residues.

This clonotype was obtained from a human donor with multiple sclerosis. Sequences were obtained from CD8+ T cells from PBMCs. The rearrangement joins TRBV20-1 to TRBJ1-2; D possibly corresponds to TRBD1 (5 bases). The CDR3 DNA follows: TGCAGTGCCCCCACCTTGACAGATGCGGGCTACACCTTC. It translates to CSAPTLTDAGYTF.